This is a list of T cell receptor beta chains from one sample in a study of technical replicates of blood from a few donors. Data came from immunoSEQ multiplex PCR; TCRdb stores just in-frame clones and leaves some out. The data contain tens of thousands of clones, around 95% of them seen just once; the ten biggest clones take up 0.35% to 0.45%. The specimen was T cells isolated from PBMCs. Every receptor here comes from a human donor in good health. Each CDR3 is given with its conserved first and last residue. The order of the fields is V gene, clone size, D gene, J gene, CDR3 DNA, CDR3 protein. A D gene is named only where the DNA matches it firmly. The size field is filled for only some rows; it gives once, few, many or a size class.

v_call: TRBV27
clone_size: -
d_call: TRBD1
j_call: TRBJ1-2
cdr3_nt: TGTGCCAGCAGTTTACGACAGGGCAACGGCTACACCTTC
cdr3_aa: CASSLRQGNGYTF

v_call: TRBV7-9
clone_size: -
d_call: -
j_call: TRBJ1-4
cdr3_nt: TGTGCCAGCAGCTCCCTAGAACATGAAAAACTGTTTTTT
cdr3_aa: CASSSLEHEKLFF

v_call: TRBV9
clone_size: -
d_call: TRBD1
j_call: TRBJ1-2
cdr3_nt: TGTGCCAGCAGCGTAGACGGGACAGCCTATGGCTACACCTTC
cdr3_aa: CASSVDGTAYGYTF

v_call: TRBV6-5
clone_size: -
d_call: TRBD1
j_call: TRBJ2-7
cdr3_nt: TGTGCCAGCAGTTACTCTAGGGACAGGGGTTACGAGCAGTACTTC
cdr3_aa: CASSYSRDRGYEQYF

v_call: TRBV30
clone_size: -
d_call: -
j_call: TRBJ2-1
cdr3_nt: TGTGCCTGGAGTGTAATTTCAGGCAATGAGCAGTTCTTC
cdr3_aa: CAWSVISGNEQFF

v_call: TRBV6-1
clone_size: -
d_call: TRBD2
j_call: TRBJ2-2
cdr3_nt: TGTGCCAGCAAAGCTAGCGGGATGAACACCGGGGAGCTGTTTTTT
cdr3_aa: CASKASGMNTGELFF

v_call: TRBV2
clone_size: -
d_call: TRBD1
j_call: TRBJ2-7
cdr3_nt: TGTGCCAGCGGCCGGGACAGGGGGCTCTACGAGCAGTACTTC
cdr3_aa: CASGRDRGLYEQYF

v_call: TRBV29-1
clone_size: -
d_call: -
j_call: TRBJ1-3
cdr3_nt: TGCAGCGTAGGGGGGGCTGGTGGAAACACCATATATTTT
cdr3_aa: CSVGGAGGNTIYF

v_call: TRBV4-2
clone_size: -
d_call: TRBD1
j_call: TRBJ1-1
cdr3_nt: TGTGCCAGCAGCCGCCCATTTAAGGGGGCAGGTGACACTGAAGCTTTCTTT
cdr3_aa: CASSRPFKGAGDTEAFF

v_call: TRBV18
clone_size: -
d_call: -
j_call: TRBJ2-2
cdr3_nt: TGTGCCAGCTCACCACCGACAGGGAACACCGGGGAGCTGTTTTTT
cdr3_aa: CASSPPTGNTGELFF

v_call: TRBV5-5
clone_size: -
d_call: -
j_call: TRBJ1-5
cdr3_nt: TGTGCCAGCAGCCAACGGACAGATAGCAATCAGCCCCAGCATTTT
cdr3_aa: CASSQRTDSNQPQHF

v_call: TRBV6-4
clone_size: once
d_call: TRBD1
j_call: TRBJ1-2
cdr3_nt: TGTGCCAGCAGGGCCGGGACAGGGACTTTTTATGGCTACACCTTC
cdr3_aa: CASRAGTGTFYGYTF

v_call: TRBV30
clone_size: -
d_call: TRBD1
j_call: TRBJ2-5
cdr3_nt: TGTGCCTGGGACAGGGGGCTTAGTGAGACCCAGTACTTC
cdr3_aa: CAWDRGLSETQYF

v_call: TRBV29-1
clone_size: -
d_call: -
j_call: TRBJ1-2
cdr3_nt: TGCAGCGTTGAAGGTAATGGCTACACCTTC
cdr3_aa: CSVEGNGYTF

v_call: TRBV25-1
clone_size: -
d_call: -
j_call: TRBJ2-3
cdr3_nt: TGTGCCAGCAGTGATAACTCAGATACGCAGTATTTT
cdr3_aa: CASSDNSDTQYF

v_call: TRBV6-5
clone_size: once
d_call: -
j_call: TRBJ2-1
cdr3_nt: TGTGCCAGCAGTTACTCTACTGGCAATGAGCAGTTCTTC
cdr3_aa: CASSYSTGNEQFF

v_call: TRBV7-3
clone_size: few
d_call: TRBD2
j_call: TRBJ2-2
cdr3_nt: TGTGCCAGCAGCTTAGGACTAGCGGGAGGCACCGGGGAGCTGTTTTTT
cdr3_aa: CASSLGLAGGTGELFF

v_call: TRBV18
clone_size: -
d_call: -
j_call: TRBJ2-1
cdr3_nt: TGTGCCAGCTCACCAATCGTATACAATGAGCAGTTCTTC
cdr3_aa: CASSPIVYNEQFF

v_call: TRBV7-9
clone_size: once
d_call: -
j_call: TRBJ2-1
cdr3_nt: TGTGCCAGCAGCTTTTCACTAGCAGAGTACAATGAGCAGTTCTTC
cdr3_aa: CASSFSLAEYNEQFF

v_call: TRBV7-3
clone_size: -
d_call: TRBD1
j_call: TRBJ2-5
cdr3_nt: TGTGCCAGCAGCAAGACAGGGGGCGATTATTGGGAGACCCAGTACTTC
cdr3_aa: CASSKTGGDYWETQYF

v_call: TRBV10-3
clone_size: -
d_call: -
j_call: TRBJ1-2
cdr3_nt: TGTGCCATCGGAGCAGACGTTGGTGGCTACACCTTC
cdr3_aa: CAIGADVGGYTF

v_call: TRBV2
clone_size: -
d_call: TRBD1
j_call: TRBJ1-2
cdr3_nt: TGTGCCAGCAGTCGTTTACAGGGGGGTTCGGGCTACACCTTC
cdr3_aa: CASSRLQGGSGYTF

v_call: TRBV7-9
clone_size: once
d_call: TRBD2
j_call: TRBJ2-7
cdr3_nt: TGTGCCAGCAGCCCAACCCGGGGGGGCGAGCAGTACTTC
cdr3_aa: CASSPTRGGEQYF

v_call: TRBV4-3
clone_size: -
d_call: TRBD1
j_call: TRBJ1-5
cdr3_nt: TGCGCCAGCAGCCAAGATCGGGGGACAGGGAATCAGCCCCAGCATTTT
cdr3_aa: CASSQDRGTGNQPQHF

v_call: TRBV11-1
clone_size: -
d_call: TRBD2
j_call: TRBJ2-1
cdr3_nt: TGTGCCAGCAGCCAAAGCGGGAGTTCCTACAATGAGCAGTTCTTC
cdr3_aa: CASSQSGSSYNEQFF

v_call: TRBV28
clone_size: -
d_call: -
j_call: TRBJ1-2
cdr3_nt: TGTGCCAGCAGTTTGAAGGGGTTAATAGGCTATGGCTACACCTTC
cdr3_aa: CASSLKGLIGYGYTF

v_call: TRBV21-1
clone_size: -
d_call: -
j_call: TRBJ1-1
cdr3_nt: TGTGCCAGCAGCAAAGGGTCCGGGAGGGCTGAAGCTTTCTTT
cdr3_aa: CASSKGSGRAEAFF

v_call: TRBV13
clone_size: -
d_call: -
j_call: TRBJ1-3
cdr3_nt: TGTGCCAGCAGCTTAAACTTGAGGCTCTCTGGAAACACCATATATTTT
cdr3_aa: CASSLNLRLSGNTIYF

v_call: TRBV29-1
clone_size: -
d_call: -
j_call: TRBJ2-7
cdr3_nt: TGCAGCGTTGAGTGGGCAGAGTATATGGTACACGAGCAGTACTTC
cdr3_aa: CSVEWAEYMVHEQYF

v_call: TRBV4-1
clone_size: -
d_call: -
j_call: TRBJ1-1
cdr3_nt: TGCGCCAGCAGCCAAGAACCAGGGTGGCAAGCTTTCTTT
cdr3_aa: CASSQEPGWQAFF

v_call: TRBV5-6
clone_size: -
d_call: TRBD1
j_call: TRBJ1-2
cdr3_nt: TGTGCCAGCAGCTTGGGGGACAGGGGGCGCCTGGGTGGCTACACCTTC
cdr3_aa: CASSLGDRGRLGGYTF

v_call: TRBV28
clone_size: -
d_call: TRBD1
j_call: TRBJ2-2
cdr3_nt: TGTGCCAGCAGTTTAGCAGGGGGCGACACCGGGGAGCTGTTTTTT
cdr3_aa: CASSLAGGDTGELFF

v_call: TRBV5-4
clone_size: -
d_call: TRBD2
j_call: TRBJ2-7
cdr3_nt: TGTGCCAGCAGCTTGATTGGGACTAGCGGGTCTACCCCCTACGAGCAGTACTTC
cdr3_aa: CASSLIGTSGSTPYEQYF

v_call: TRBV11-2
clone_size: -
d_call: TRBD1
j_call: TRBJ2-7
cdr3_nt: TGTGCCAGCAGCTCTTCGACAGGGGCCTACGAGCAGTACTTC
cdr3_aa: CASSSSTGAYEQYF

v_call: TRBV13
clone_size: -
d_call: -
j_call: TRBJ1-1
cdr3_nt: TGTGCCAGCAGCTTAGGAGTACCGGGGGACACTGAAGCTTTCTTT
cdr3_aa: CASSLGVPGDTEAFF

v_call: TRBV18
clone_size: -
d_call: TRBD1
j_call: TRBJ1-2
cdr3_nt: TGTGCCAGCTCAATGACAGGGGCGGACTATGGCTACACCTTC
cdr3_aa: CASSMTGADYGYTF

v_call: TRBV27
clone_size: -
d_call: TRBD1
j_call: TRBJ1-1
cdr3_nt: TGTGCCAGCAGGCCGGGACAGGCAAACACTGAAGCTTTCTTT
cdr3_aa: CASRPGQANTEAFF

v_call: TRBV29-1
clone_size: -
d_call: -
j_call: TRBJ1-5
cdr3_nt: TGCAGCGTTGTAGGGGAACGGAATCAGCCCCAGCATTTT
cdr3_aa: CSVVGERNQPQHF

v_call: TRBV19
clone_size: -
d_call: TRBD1
j_call: TRBJ1-4
cdr3_nt: TGTGCCAGTAGAAGGGACAGGGGGCAGGCAACTAATGAAAAACTGTTTTTT
cdr3_aa: CASRRDRGQATNEKLFF

v_call: TRBV5-6
clone_size: once
d_call: -
j_call: TRBJ2-3
cdr3_nt: TGTGCCAGCAGCTTGGCGAGGATGCTGGGTAGGGATACGCAGTATTTT
cdr3_aa: CASSLARMLGRDTQYF

v_call: TRBV7-2
clone_size: -
d_call: TRBD2
j_call: TRBJ2-1
cdr3_nt: TGTGCCAGCAGCTTAGCGACTAGCGGCTACAATGAGCAGTTCTTC
cdr3_aa: CASSLATSGYNEQFF

v_call: TRBV30
clone_size: -
d_call: -
j_call: TRBJ2-3
cdr3_nt: TGTGCCTGGAGTCTGGGTCAGGCTCCAACAGATACGCAGTATTTT
cdr3_aa: CAWSLGQAPTDTQYF

v_call: TRBV5-4
clone_size: few
d_call: -
j_call: TRBJ1-1
cdr3_nt: TGTGCCAGCAGCTTGATAGGGAGAAACACTGAAGCTTTCTTT
cdr3_aa: CASSLIGRNTEAFF

v_call: TRBV27
clone_size: -
d_call: -
j_call: TRBJ2-7
cdr3_nt: TGTGCCAGCAGCCACCCTCGCGGTAGGGAGCAGTACTTC
cdr3_aa: CASSHPRGREQYF

v_call: TRBV7-2
clone_size: -
d_call: -
j_call: TRBJ2-1
cdr3_nt: TGTGCCAGCAGCTTAGCGGTAACAATTTACAATGAGCAGTTCTTC
cdr3_aa: CASSLAVTIYNEQFF

v_call: TRBV10-3
clone_size: -
d_call: -
j_call: TRBJ1-5
cdr3_nt: TGTGCCATCAGTGAGACAGGGCTTCAGCCCCAGCATTTT
cdr3_aa: CAISETGLQPQHF

v_call: TRBV20-1
clone_size: -
d_call: -
j_call: TRBJ2-3
cdr3_nt: TGCAGTGCTAGTATTGCAGATACGCAGTATTTT
cdr3_aa: CSASIADTQYF